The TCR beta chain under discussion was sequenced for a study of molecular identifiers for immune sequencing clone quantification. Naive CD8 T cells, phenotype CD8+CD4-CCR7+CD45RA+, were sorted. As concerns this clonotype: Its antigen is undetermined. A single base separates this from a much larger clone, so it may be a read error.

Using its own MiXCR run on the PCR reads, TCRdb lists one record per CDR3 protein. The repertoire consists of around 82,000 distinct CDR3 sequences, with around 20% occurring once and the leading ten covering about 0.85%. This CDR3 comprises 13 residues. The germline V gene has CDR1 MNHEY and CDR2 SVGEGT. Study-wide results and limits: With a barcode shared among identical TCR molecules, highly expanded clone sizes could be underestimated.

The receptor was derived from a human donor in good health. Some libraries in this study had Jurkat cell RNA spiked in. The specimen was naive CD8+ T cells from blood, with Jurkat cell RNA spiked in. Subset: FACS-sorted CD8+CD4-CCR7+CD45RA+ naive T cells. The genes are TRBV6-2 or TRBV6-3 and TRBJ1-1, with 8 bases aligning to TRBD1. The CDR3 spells CASTPTGDTETFF. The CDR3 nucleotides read TGTGCCAGCACCCCGACAGGGGACACTGAAACTTTCTTT.